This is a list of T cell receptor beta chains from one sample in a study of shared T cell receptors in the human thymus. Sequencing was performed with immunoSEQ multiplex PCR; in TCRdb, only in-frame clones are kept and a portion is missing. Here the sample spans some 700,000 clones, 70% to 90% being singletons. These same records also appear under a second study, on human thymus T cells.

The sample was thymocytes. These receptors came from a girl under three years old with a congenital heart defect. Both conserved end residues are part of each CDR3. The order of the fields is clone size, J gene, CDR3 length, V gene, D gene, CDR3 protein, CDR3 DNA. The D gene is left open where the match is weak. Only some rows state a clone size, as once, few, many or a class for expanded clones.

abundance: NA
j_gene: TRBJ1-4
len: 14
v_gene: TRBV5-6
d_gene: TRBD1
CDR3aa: CASTTTGGDEKLFF
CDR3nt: TGTGCCAGCACCACGACAGGGGGCGATGAAAAACTGTTTTTT

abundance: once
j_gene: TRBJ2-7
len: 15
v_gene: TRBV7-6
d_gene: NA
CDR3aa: CASSLVEDRVYEQYF
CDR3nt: TGTGCCAGCAGCTTAGTAGAGGACAGAGTCTACGAGCAGTACTTC

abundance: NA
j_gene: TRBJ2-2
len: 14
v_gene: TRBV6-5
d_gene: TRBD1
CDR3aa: CASRRRQGPGELFF
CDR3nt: TGTGCCAGCAGAAGACGACAGGGGCCCGGGGAGCTGTTTTTT

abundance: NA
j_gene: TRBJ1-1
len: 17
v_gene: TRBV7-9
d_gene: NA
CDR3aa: CASSLAGQGQANTEAFF
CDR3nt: TGTGCCAGCAGCTTAGCGGGGCAGGGGCAGGCGAACACTGAAGCTTTCTTT

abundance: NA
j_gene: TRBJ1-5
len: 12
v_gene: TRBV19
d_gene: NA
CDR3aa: CASSQQGQPQHF
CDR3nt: TGTGCCAGTAGCCAACAGGGACAGCCCCAGCATTTT

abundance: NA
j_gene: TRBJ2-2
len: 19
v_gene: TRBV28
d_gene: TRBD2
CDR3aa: CASSLFVVAGECCTGELFF
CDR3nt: TGTGCCAGCAGCCTATTTGTGGTAGCGGGGGAGTGTTGCACCGGGGAGCTGTTTTTT

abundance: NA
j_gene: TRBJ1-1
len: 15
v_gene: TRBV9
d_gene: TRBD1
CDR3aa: CASSVELRGTESFSF
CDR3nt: TGTGCCAGCAGCGTAGAGCTTAGGGGGACAGAGTCTTTCAGTTTT

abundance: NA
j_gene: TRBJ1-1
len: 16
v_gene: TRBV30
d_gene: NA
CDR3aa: CAWSVRFRLMNTEAFF
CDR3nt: TGTGCCTGGAGTGTAAGATTCAGACTTATGAACACTGAAGCTTTCTTT

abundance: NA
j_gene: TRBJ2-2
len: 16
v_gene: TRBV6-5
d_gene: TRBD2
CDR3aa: CASSFGLAGGTGELFF
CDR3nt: TGTGCCAGCAGTTTTGGACTAGCGGGCGGAACCGGGGAGCTGTTTTTT

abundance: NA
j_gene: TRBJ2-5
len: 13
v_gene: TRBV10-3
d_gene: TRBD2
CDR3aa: CAIWRGVMETQYF
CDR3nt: TGTGCCATCTGGCGGGGGGTCATGGAGACCCAGTACTTC

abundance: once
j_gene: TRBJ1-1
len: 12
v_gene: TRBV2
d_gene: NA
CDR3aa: CATTMGNTEAFF
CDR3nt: TGTGCCACAACAATGGGCAATACTGAAGCTTTCTTT

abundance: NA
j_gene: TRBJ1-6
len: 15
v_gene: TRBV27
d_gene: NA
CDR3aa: CASTRGTRYNSPLHF
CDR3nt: TGTGCCAGCACTCGGGGAACCAGATATAATTCACCCCTCCACTTT

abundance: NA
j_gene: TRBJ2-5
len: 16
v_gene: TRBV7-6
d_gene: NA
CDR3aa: CASSFNWDATGETQYF
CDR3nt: TGTGCCAGCAGCTTCAATTGGGATGCGACGGGGGAGACCCAGTACTTC

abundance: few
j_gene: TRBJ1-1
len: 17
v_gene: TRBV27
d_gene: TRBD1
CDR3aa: CASSSTRQGALDTEAFF
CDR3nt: TGTGCCAGCAGTTCCACTCGACAGGGGGCTTTGGACACTGAAGCTTTCTTT

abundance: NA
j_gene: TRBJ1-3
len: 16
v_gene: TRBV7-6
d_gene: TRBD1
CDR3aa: CASSLEVDRAGNTIYF
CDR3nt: TGTGCCAGCAGCTTAGAAGTGGACAGGGCTGGAAACACCATATATTTT

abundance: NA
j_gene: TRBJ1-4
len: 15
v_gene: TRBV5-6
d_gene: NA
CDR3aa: CASSLRPPGNEKLFF
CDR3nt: TGTGCCAGCAGCTTACGACCCCCGGGGAATGAAAAACTGTTTTTT

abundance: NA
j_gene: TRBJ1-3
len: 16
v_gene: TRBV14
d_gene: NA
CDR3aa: CASSQDLRGRSDTIYF
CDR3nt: TGTGCCAGCAGCCAAGATCTCAGGGGAAGGTCGGACACCATATATTTT

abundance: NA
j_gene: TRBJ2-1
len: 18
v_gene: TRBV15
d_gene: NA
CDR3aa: CATSRPFGRKGAYNEQFF
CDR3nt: TGTGCCACCAGCAGGCCGTTTGGAAGGAAGGGGGCCTACAATGAGCAGTTCTTC

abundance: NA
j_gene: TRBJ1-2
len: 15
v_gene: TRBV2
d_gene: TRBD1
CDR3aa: CASSQGDSTNYGYTF
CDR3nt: TGTGCCAGCAGTCAAGGGGACAGTACTAACTATGGCTACACCTTC

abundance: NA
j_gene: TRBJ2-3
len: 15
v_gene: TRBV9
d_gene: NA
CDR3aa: CASSPRYSSTDTQYF
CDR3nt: TGTGCCAGCAGCCCACGCTACAGTAGCACAGATACGCAGTATTTT

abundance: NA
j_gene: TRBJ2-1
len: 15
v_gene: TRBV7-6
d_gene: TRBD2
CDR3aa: CASSLGTSGYFEQFF
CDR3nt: TGTGCCAGCAGCTTAGGGACTAGCGGTTACTTTGAGCAGTTCTTC

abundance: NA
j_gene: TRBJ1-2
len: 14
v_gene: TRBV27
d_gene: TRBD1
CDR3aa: CASSPEGQDYGYTF
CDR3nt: TGTGCCAGCAGCCCCGAGGGACAGGACTATGGCTACACCTTC

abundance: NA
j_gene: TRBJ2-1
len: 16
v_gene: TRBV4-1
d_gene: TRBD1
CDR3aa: CASSQRGQSSYNEQFF
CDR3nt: TGCGCCAGCAGCCAACGGGGACAGAGCTCCTACAATGAGCAGTTCTTC

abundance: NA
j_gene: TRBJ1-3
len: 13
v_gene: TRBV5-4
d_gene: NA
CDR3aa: CASRSGPGNTIYF
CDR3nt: TGTGCCAGCAGGTCAGGCCCTGGAAACACCATATATTTT